Listed here are 10 T cell receptor beta chains from one sample, sequenced in a study of molecular identifiers for immune sequencing clone quantification listed by TCRdb under 2018. Library generation was performed with PCR. Sequencer: NextSeq 500. TCRdb reran the public reads through fastp at Q25 and MiXCR, keeping productive beta chains. Entries that share a CDR3 protein sequence are merged under the most common genes and DNA. For this sample there are nearly 650,000 distinct CDR3 sequences; roughly 27% appear just once. 0.6% to 0.9% of the sample is in the top ten clones. The specimen sequenced was naive CD8+ T cells from blood, with Jurkat cell RNA spiked in. In the paper's terms, the cell subset or site label means: FACS-sorted CD8+CD4-CCR7+CD45RA+ naive T cells. Receptors originate from a human donor in good health. Some libraries in this study had Jurkat cell RNA spiked in.

This clonotype was counted between two and nine times. The chain has TRBV4-1 and TRBJ2-3, with 8 bases matching TRBD2. CDR1 is MGHRA, CDR2 YSYEKL, per germline. The length of the CDR3 is 16 residues. Unmatched junction bases numbered 7, after V lost 1 base and J lost 4 bases. The CDR3 region has the DNA TGCGCCAGCAGCCAAGTTGCAGCGGGAGTGGCAGATACGCAGTATTTT. As protein: CASSQVAAGVADTQYF.

Comments on this clonotype: A much larger clonotype is one base distant, so this may be a read error. This likely comes from a read error, as the CDR3 has no conserved phenylalanine or tryptophan at its end. The chain links TRBV4-1 to TRBJ2-3; TRBD1 agrees at 11 bases. The CDR3 covers 15 residues. Trimming removed 3 bases from V and 5 bases from J; junction bases left unmatched: 4. Germline V lookup: CDR1 MGHRA, CDR2 YSYEKL. Here the CDR3 DNA reads TGCGCCAGCAGCCAGGACAGGGGGCTCGGAGATACGCAGTATCTT. This gives the protein CASSQDRGLGDTQYL.

This clonotype showed up many times. V usage is TRBV5-4 and J usage is TRBJ2-7, with 11 positions matching TRBD2. Germline V gene lookup returns CDR1 SGHNT and CDR2 YYREEE (reference sequence). The CDR3 is 14 residues long. J lost 5 bases, V lost 2 bases, and 3 bases had no gene match. CDR3 sequence: CASSFSGRADEQYF. The CDR3 DNA reads as TGTGCCAGCAGCTTTAGCGGGAGGGCGGACGAGCAGTACTTC.

As regards this clonotype: Compared with germline, one end of the junction differs, possibly owing to a read error. This chain joins TRBV7-7 and TRBJ2-1; 11 bases are a match to TRBD2. Germline V gene data show CDR1 as SSHAT and CDR2 as FNYEAQ (reference sequence). This CDR3 has 16 residues. For the CDR3, the DNA is TGTGCTAGCAGCCCAACTAGCGGGAGCTCCTACAATGAGCAGTTCTTC. Translating it yields CASSPTSGSSYNEQFF.

This clonotype has at least ten counts. A read error may account for a junction end that differs from germline. The V call is TRBV7-7, the J call TRBJ2-7; TRBD2 might be the D (5 bases). The CDR3 length is 14 residues. Germline-derived CDR1 and CDR2 are SSHAT and FNYEAQ (reference sequence). CDR3 bases: TGTGCTAGCAGCCCGTGGCCCGAGAGGGACGAGCAGTACTTC. It codes for CASSPWPERDEQYF.

The chain combines TRBV20-1 with TRBJ2-7; weak D call: TRBD1 (6 bases). The CDR3 runs 13 residues. Per germline, CDR1 DFQATT and CDR2 SNEGSKA (reference sequence). Trimming cost V 3 bases and J 2 bases, with 11 bases left between them. The CDR3 spells CSASGTPTYEQYF. The CDR3 DNA sequence: TGCAGTGCTAGTGGGACACCCACCTACGAGCAGTACTTC.

As to this clonotype: Just one base apart from a much larger clone, this may be a read error. The rearrangement uses TRBV20-1 and TRBJ2-3; D may be TRBD1 or TRBD2 (6 bases each). V was clipped by 1 base and J by 4 bases, with 9 bases between them. Germline lookup yields CDR1 DFQATT and CDR2 SNEGSKA (reference sequence). The CDR3 length is 13 residues. CDR3 bases: TGCAGTGCTAGAGGCCGGGGGCCAGATACGCAGTATTTT. Translated, it gives CSARGRGPDTQYF.

V and J are TRBV7-3 and TRBJ2-1, with TRBD2 matching over 13 bases. J was trimmed by 2 bases and V by 5 bases; bases with no gene match: 3. The CDR3 is made up of 16 amino acids. Germline CDR1 is SGHTA and CDR2 is FQGTGA. The CDR3 here is CASSTGTSGTYNEQFF. Written as DNA, the CDR3 is TGTGCCAGCAGCACCGGGACTAGCGGGACCTACAATGAGCAGTTCTTC.

About this clonotype: The junction departs from the called germline gene at one end, perhaps through a read error. This rearrangement joins TRBV6-2 or TRBV6-3 to TRBJ1-1; tentatively, D is TRBD1 (5 bases). The V gene's germline CDR1 is MNHEY and CDR2 SVGEGT. This CDR3 contains 13 residues. CDR3 DNA: TGTGCCAGCAGTTCGGGGCTTAACACTGAAGCTCTCTTT. Protein sequence: CASSSGLNTEALF.

This clonotype was recorded a few times. The chain carries TRBV24-1 and TRBJ2-3, with no clear D. This CDR3 is 14 amino acids long. Germline V gives CDR1 KGHDR, CDR2 SFDVKD. With 2 bases removed from V and 1 base from J, the gap between germline ends came to 6 bases. CDR3 sequence: CATSDWQGTDTQYF. The CDR3 DNA follows: TGTGCCACCAGTGATTGGCAAGGCACAGATACGCAGTATTTT.